These T cell receptor beta chains were read from a single sample in a study of blood T cell repertoires in COVID-19. The protocol was immunoSEQ multiplex PCR, while the TCRdb copy is restricted to in-frame clones and leaves out a portion. The repertoire includes 150,000 or so clones, 82% of them detected once, and 8% to 9.5% sits in the top ten. The sample comprised peripheral blood. The receptors here all came from an older woman with acute or convalescent COVID-19. CDR3s include the opening cysteine and the closing phenylalanine or tryptophan.

CDR3 length	V gene	J gene	CDR3 protein
15	TRBV6-5	TRBJ1-2	CASSLSRTGGYGYTF
18	TRBV28	TRBJ1-5	CASSLPGTGSGPNQPQHF
13	TRBV7-9	TRBJ1-3	CARDRGSGNTIYF
14	TRBV9	TRBJ2-5	CASSPGTNQETQYF
15	TRBV4-1	TRBJ2-1	CPSRPGGVNYNEQFF
14	TRBV30	TRBJ1-1	CAWSARGGRTEAFF
15	TRBV5-1	TRBJ2-5	CASQRASGGQETQYF
12	TRBV6-2/TRBV6-3	TRBJ2-7	CASSYEIYEQYF
14	TRBV14	TRBJ1-1	CASSNRVFGTEAFF
15	TRBV7-3	TRBJ2-1	CASSLRAGTYNEQFF
16	TRBV19	TRBJ2-5	CASSIGNSGRVETQYF
15	TRBV7-6	TRBJ1-4	CASSLAQGGREKLFF
16	TRBV4-1	TRBJ2-7	CASSQLGTSGPYEQYF
14	TRBV3-1/TRBV3-2	TRBJ2-7	CASSQLGTPYEQYF
17	TRBV28	TRBJ2-3	CASSSIKNRGRLDTQYF
15	TRBV13	TRBJ1-6	CASSPRQDFNSPLHF
13	TRBV19	TRBJ1-1	CATSTQGNTEAFF
16	TRBV19	TRBJ1-4	CASSIGEGQGEEKLFF
11	TRBV25-1	TRBJ2-3	CASSEQDTQYF
13	TRBV28	TRBJ2-1	CASGTSRWPLQFF
12	TRBV12-3/TRBV12-4	TRBJ1-6	CASSSNNSPLHF
13	TRBV28	TRBJ2-7	CASFRTSSYEQYF
15	TRBV30	TRBJ1-1	CAWSRQVGSSTEAFF
14	TRBV28	TRBJ1-1	CASSSLTTGVGAFF
17	TRBV5-6	TRBJ1-1	CASSFWDSLLMNTEAFF
13	TRBV4-1	TRBJ1-4	CASSRATNEKLFF
12	TRBV30	TRBJ2-3	CAWGASSDTQYF
19	TRBV5-4	TRBJ2-5	CASSLEDKGTGGGGETQYF
14	TRBV28	TRBJ2-7	CASSLLTSGFEQYF
12	TRBV6-2/TRBV6-3	TRBJ1-4	CASSYGQRKLFF
16	TRBV12-2	TRBJ1-1	CATTNQAQGTNTEAFF
18	TRBV6-1	TRBJ1-6	CASSENRGEWFYNSPLHF
12	TRBV6-2/TRBV6-3	TRBJ2-7	CASSYPPQEQYF
15	TRBV18	TRBJ1-4	CASSPKTGGDEKLFF
15	TRBV5-1	TRBJ2-2	CASSSGTVNTGELFF
16	TRBV10-3	TRBJ1-3	CAISESGRGSGNTIYF
15	TRBV2	TRBJ1-5	CASSESYSGNQPQHF
17	TRBV30	TRBJ1-3	CAWSGDSWYSLGNTIYF
20	TRBV4-3	TRBJ2-2	CASSQEFMTPRGPNTGELFF
15	TRBV19	TRBJ2-1	CASRQTRDSYNEQFF
14	TRBV7-2	TRBJ1-6	CASSFPGDNSPLHF
14	TRBV7-2	TRBJ2-1	CASSTPGGFNEQFF
16	TRBV6-5	TRBJ1-1	CASSYFSMFGYTEAFF
13	TRBV6-5	TRBJ1-3	CASKGGTGNTIYF
15	TRBV6-5	TRBJ1-6	CASSPSSSYNSPLHF
15	TRBV3-1/TRBV3-2	TRBJ1-6	CASSQVITANSPLHF
18	TRBV2	TRBJ2-7	CASSGGTGGPTFSYEQYF
15	TRBV19	TRBJ2-3	CASSALGVSTDTQYF
13	TRBV19	TRBJ1-1	CASSTTVNTEAFF
15	TRBV7-7	TRBJ2-1	CASSLDAGVRNEQFF
14	TRBV7-2	TRBJ2-7	CASSPGGAAYEQYF
17	TRBV6-1	TRBJ2-3	CASSASILAGGTDTQYF